A selection of T cell receptor beta chains follows, all from one sample in a study of shared T cell receptors in the human thymus. Profiled with immunoSEQ multiplex PCR; TCRdb holds only in-frame clones, not every one. The sample lists roughly 500,000 clones, about 84% occurring once. The data also belong to a second study, concerning human thymus T cells.

Sequencing was carried out using thymocytes. The receptor source for this set is a boy under two years old with a congenital heart defect. Each CDR3 is given with its conserved first and last residue. Each record gives: V gene, clone size, D gene, J gene, CDR3 DNA, CDR3 protein. The D gene is left open where the match is weak. Only part of the rows carry a size: once, few, many, or a class if the clone is expanded.

>TRBV27|-|-|TRBJ2-3
TGTGCCAGCAGTCTCAGCCCATTACAGACAGATACGCAGTATTTT
CASSLSPLQTDTQYF
>TRBV29-1|-|-|TRBJ1-4
TGCAGCGTTGGGTTGTCAGGGGAGGGGATGGGACTGTTTTTT
CSVGLSGEGMGLFF
>TRBV13|-|-|TRBJ2-2
TGTGCCAGCAGCTCGATCCCACCGGGGTCGGGCGGGGAGCTGTTTTTT
CASSSIPPGSGGELFF
>TRBV7-6|-|TRBD1|TRBJ2-5
TGTGCCAGCAGCTTATCCGGACAGGGGCCGCAAGAGACCCAGTACTTC
CASSLSGQGPQETQYF
>TRBV15|-|-|TRBJ1-1
TGTGCCACCAGCAGAGATCTCAATTCTCAGGGGAACACTGAAGCTTTCTTT
CATSRDLNSQGNTEAFF
>TRBV6-8|-|TRBD1|TRBJ1-4
TGTGCCAGCAGACGACCAGGGGGCGTAAGGGAAAAACTGTTTTTT
CASRRPGGVREKLFF
>TRBV6-5|-|TRBD2|TRBJ2-1
TGTGCCAGCAGTTACAGACTAGCGGGGGGGTGCGATGAGCAGTTCTTC
CASSYRLAGGCDEQFF
>TRBV15|-|TRBD1|TRBJ2-3
TGTGCCACCAGCAGAGTCGGCGGCCGGGGACAGAGCACAGATACGCAGTATTTT
CATSRVGGRGQSTDTQYF
>TRBV5-4|-|-|TRBJ2-3
TGTGCCAGCAGCTCAACTCCGGGACATAGACTATATTTCACAGATACGCAGTATTTT
CASSSTPGHRLYFTDTQYF
>TRBV7-9|once|-|TRBJ2-7
TGTGCCAGCAGCAAGGACACCTACGAGCAGTACTTC
CASSKDTYEQYF
>TRBV6-5|-|-|TRBJ2-1
TGTGCCAGCAGTCCTACTCTCTCTAGCGCCGAGCAGTTCTTC
CASSPTLSSAEQFF
>TRBV18|-|TRBD2|TRBJ2-5
TGTGCCAGCTCACCACCGAAGGAGGCTAGCGGGAGGGTTCAAGAGACCCAGTACTTC
CASSPPKEASGRVQETQYF
>TRBV19|-|TRBD2|TRBJ2-7
TGTGCCAGTAGCCGGGGACTAGCGGACTACGAGCAGTACTTC
CASSRGLADYEQYF
>TRBV2|once|TRBD2|TRBJ2-3
TGTGCCATCGGGACTAGCGTAACAGATACGCAGTATTTT
CAIGTSVTDTQYF
>TRBV5-6|-|-|TRBJ1-1
TGTGCCAGCAGCGACCAGGGGCCAACCAACACTGAAGCTTTCTTT
CASSDQGPTNTEAFF
>TRBV19|-|TRBD1|TRBJ1-1
TGTGCCAGTAGTCCCGACAGGGGGCACACTGAAGCTTTCTTT
CASSPDRGHTEAFF
>TRBV29-1|once|-|TRBJ2-3
TGCAGCCCCCTAGCAAGCAGGTTGACAGATACGCAGTATTTT
CSPLASRLTDTQYF
>TRBV4-1|-|TRBD1|TRBJ2-3
TGCGCCAGCAGCCAAGAAACAGGGGGCACAGATACGCAGTATTTT
CASSQETGGTDTQYF
>TRBV2|once|TRBD2|TRBJ2-2
TGTGCCAGCGTCCGGACTAGCGGGATGGCCGGGGAGCTGTTTTTT
CASVRTSGMAGELFF
>TRBV10-3|once|TRBD1|TRBJ1-3
TGTGCCATCAGTGATCGGACAGGGGGCACTGGAAACACCATATATTTT
CAISDRTGGTGNTIYF
>TRBV28|-|-|TRBJ2-7
TGTGCCAGCAGCTCGGTCGTCCGCGGGGCCAGCTCCTACGAGCAGTACTTC
CASSSVVRGASSYEQYF
>TRBV6-4|-|TRBD2|TRBJ2-3
TGTGCCAGCAGTCTCACTAGCGGGAATAGCACAGATACGCAGTATTTT
CASSLTSGNSTDTQYF
>TRBV4-2|-|-|TRBJ2-7
TGTGCCAGCAGCCAAGAACGAGGGATCTACGAGCAGTACTTC
CASSQERGIYEQYF
>TRBV9|few|TRBD2|TRBJ2-5
TGTGCCAGCAGCGTAGTAGCGGGCCTACAAGAGACCCAGTACTTC
CASSVVAGLQETQYF
>TRBV30|few|TRBD1|TRBJ2-7
TGTGCCTGGAGTGGGGGTCGTACGACAGGGCCCTACGAGCAGTACTTC
CAWSGGRTTGPYEQYF
>TRBV5-3|-|TRBD1|TRBJ1-5
TGTGCCAGAGGGACAGGGGGTTGGCCCCAGCATTTT
CARGTGGWPQHF
>TRBV6-1|-|-|TRBJ2-1
TGTGCCAGCAGTGAAGTGGGTAGCCTCTCCTACAATGAGCAGTTCTTC
CASSEVGSLSYNEQFF
>TRBV15|-|-|TRBJ2-6
TGTGCCACCAGCAGAGTGGTCCCTGGGACAAGGGCTGGGGCCAACGTCCTGACTTTC
CATSRVVPGTRAGANVLTF
>TRBV15|few|-|TRBJ2-3
TGTGCCACCAGCAGAGTGGAACCAGCGGAGGGACCCGATACGCAGTATTTT
CATSRVEPAEGPDTQYF
>TRBV28|few|-|TRBJ2-7
TGTGCCAGCAGCCCACAGTGGAAGGACGAGCAGTACTTC
CASSPQWKDEQYF
>TRBV4-2|-|TRBD2|TRBJ2-7
TGTGCCAGCAGCCCGTCTCAGGGCGGGGGAGCCTACGAGCAGTACTTC
CASSPSQGGGAYEQYF
>TRBV18|-|-|TRBJ2-1
TGTGCCAGCTCACAAAACCAGGCAACCGACCTGAGCTCCTACAATGAGCAGTTCTTC
CASSQNQATDLSSYNEQFF
>TRBV5-1|-|TRBD2|TRBJ2-3
TGCGCCAGCAGCAAAACGGGACTAGCGGGAGAAGGTGGCACAGATACGCAGTATTTT
CASSKTGLAGEGGTDTQYF
>TRBV14|-|TRBD1|TRBJ2-7
TGTGCCAGCAGCGCGAAAACAGGGGGCCACTCCTACGAGCAGTACTTC
CASSAKTGGHSYEQYF
>TRBV9|-|TRBD1|TRBJ2-7
TGTGCCAGCAGCCCTCGGGACAGGGGCGACGAGCAGTACTTC
CASSPRDRGDEQYF
>TRBV4-3|-|-|TRBJ2-1
TGCGCCAGCAGCCAAGACGAGCGGGCCTCCCACAATGAGCAGTTCTTC
CASSQDERASHNEQFF
>TRBV5-6|-|-|TRBJ2-7
TGTGCCAGCAGCTTACGACAGGAGGTGGGTGAGCAGTACTTC
CASSLRQEVGEQYF
>TRBV5-1|-|TRBD1|TRBJ2-2
TGCGCCAGCAGCTTGGGGGGACAGGGTTCTGACACCGGGGAGCTGTTTTTT
CASSLGGQGSDTGELFF
>TRBV5-1|-|TRBD2|TRBJ2-1
TGCGCCAGCAGCTTGGAAGCGGGGGGCCGATTCTTC
CASSLEAGGRFF
>TRBV5-5|-|TRBD1|TRBJ2-5
TGTGCCAGCAGCTTGAAGTGGGACAGGGGGCCGGAGACCCAGTACTTC
CASSLKWDRGPETQYF
>TRBV5-6|-|TRBD2|TRBJ2-7
TGTGCCAGCAGCTTGGGGACACGGACTAGCGGGAGTTCCGACGAGCAGTACTTC
CASSLGTRTSGSSDEQYF
>TRBV27|-|-|TRBJ2-7
TGTGCCAGCAGTCCTCCCCACGAGCAGTACTTC
CASSPPHEQYF
>TRBV5-6|once|-|TRBJ2-1
TGTGCCAGCAGCTTGGCTACTTACAATGAGCAGTTCTTC
CASSLATYNEQFF
>TRBV27|-|-|TRBJ1-3
TGTGCCAGCAGTTTATCGTCGGGAACTGGAAACACCATATATTTT
CASSLSSGTGNTIYF
>TRBV11-2|-|TRBD1|TRBJ2-4
TGTGCCAGCAGCTTAGATCGGGGACAGGGACGAGAAAACATTCAGTACTTC
CASSLDRGQGRENIQYF
>TRBV25-1|-|-|TRBJ1-2
TGTGCCAGCAGAGACCAGGGTTGTGGCTACACCTTC
CASRDQGCGYTF
>TRBV19|-|TRBD2|TRBJ2-7
TGTGCCAGTAGTTTCCGCTGGACTAGCGGGAGTGAAGGGTACGAGCAGTACTTC
CASSFRWTSGSEGYEQYF
>TRBV30|-|-|TRBJ1-1
TGTGCCTGGAGTTGGCGGAGGAACACTGAAGCTTTCTTT
CAWSWRRNTEAFF
>TRBV5-4|-|TRBD2|TRBJ2-7
TGTGCCAGCAGCCTAGCGGGAGACTATTACGAGCAGTACTTC
CASSLAGDYYEQYF
>TRBV11-3|-|TRBD1|TRBJ2-7
TGTGCCAGCAGCCGGACAGGGCACTACGAGCAGTACTTC
CASSRTGHYEQYF
>TRBV2|-|TRBD2|TRBJ2-1
TGTGCTTCACGAAAGGGACTAGGGATGATCAATGAGCAGTTCTTC
CASRKGLGMINEQFF
>TRBV11-2|-|TRBD1|TRBJ2-7
TGTGCCAGCAGCTTAGTGGACAGGGATCTTTTGGGGGAGCAGTACTTC
CASSLVDRDLLGEQYF
>TRBV30|-|-|TRBJ2-1
TGTGCCTGGAGTTCTGTGCGGAGGGCCAGGGATGAGCAGTTCTTC
CAWSSVRRARDEQFF
>TRBV4-1|-|-|TRBJ2-7
TGCGCCAGCAGCCAAGCCCCCGGAGTCCTCCTACTCGAGCAGTACTTC
CASSQAPGVLLLEQYF
>TRBV19|once|TRBD2|TRBJ2-2
TGTGCCAGTAGTATGAATAGCGGGGCGAACACCGGGGAGCTGTTTTTT
CASSMNSGANTGELFF
>TRBV5-1|-|-|TRBJ2-6
TGCGCCAGCAGCTTCGGGCAGGGCGCTTCCTCTGGGGCCAACGTCCTGACTTTC
CASSFGQGASSGANVLTF